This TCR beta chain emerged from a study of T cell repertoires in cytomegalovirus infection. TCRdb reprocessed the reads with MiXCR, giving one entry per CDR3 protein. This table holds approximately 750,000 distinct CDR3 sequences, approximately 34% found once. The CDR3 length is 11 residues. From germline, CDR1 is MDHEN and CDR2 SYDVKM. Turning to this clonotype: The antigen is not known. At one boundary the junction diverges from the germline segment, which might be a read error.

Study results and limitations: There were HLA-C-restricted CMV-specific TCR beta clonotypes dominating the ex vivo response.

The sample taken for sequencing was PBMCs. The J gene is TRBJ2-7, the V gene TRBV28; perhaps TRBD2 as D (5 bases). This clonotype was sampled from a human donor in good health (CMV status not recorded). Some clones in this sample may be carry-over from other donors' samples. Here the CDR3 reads CANSPGYEQYF. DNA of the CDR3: TGTGCCAACAGTCCGGGGTACGAGCAGTACTTC.